This T cell receptor beta chain originates from a study of OX40 agonist ivuxolimab in advanced cancers. The protocol was immunoSEQ multiplex PCR, while the TCRdb copy is restricted to in-frame clones and leaves out a portion. Among tens of thousands of clones, 70% to 90% were seen once, and the ten largest hold around 0.5%. Trimming removed 4 bases at V and 4 bases at J, with 13 bases between. The germline V gene has CDR1 SGHTA and CDR2 FQGTGA. The length of the CDR3 is 14 residues. The clonotype was recovered from an adult with an advanced solid tumor such as melanoma, head and neck, liver or kidney cancer. The rearrangement links TRBV7-3 to TRBJ1-2; D is unresolved. This specimen consisted of CD4+ or CD8+ T cells sorted from blood, obtained in a trial of the OX40 agonist ivuxolimab. The CDR3 sequence is CASSSGITPYGYTF. CDR3 sequence (DNA): TGTGCCAGCAGCTCCGGGATTACCCCCTATGGCTACACCTTC.